These T cell receptor beta chains were read from a single sample in a study of blood T cell repertoires in COVID-19. Repertoires were generated with immunoSEQ multiplex PCR, while TCRdb's copy carries only in-frame clones and drops some. The table records fewer than 200,000 clones, less than 85% of them present only once. Specimen: peripheral blood. Source of these receptors: a woman aged 60 to 75 with COVID-19, enrolled during active disease. CDR3s leave out the opening cysteine and the closing phenylalanine or tryptophan. A D gene is named only where the DNA matches it firmly.

v_gene | d_gene | CDR3aa
TRBV7-8 | TRBD1 | ASRVDRGSIEQF
TRBV6-5 | TRBD2 | ASSWTSGTLGETQY
TRBV6-4 | . | ASSPQGLGANVLT
TRBV4-2 | . | ASRALAGRNYNEQF
TRBV6-1 | TRBD1 | ASSEVLPGGQETQY
TRBV2 | . | ASSEEQNTEAF
TRBV9 | TRBD2 | ASSLRGREVQY
TRBV29-1 | TRBD1 | SVEDRKGAEDYEQY
TRBV21-1 | . | ASSRGEGARGNTIY
TRBV11-2 | . | ASSLEQSSGNTIY
TRBV7-8 | TRBD1 | ASSAVGRTGGTDTQY
TRBV5-5 | . | ASSFMAGNTGELF
TRBV5-4 | TRBD2 | ASSLEGTRNTGELF
TRBV7-9 | TRBD1 | ASSPRRSGTVNTGELF
TRBV6-7 | . | ASSHNQIITDGGTSTEAF
TRBV3-1/TRBV3-2 | . | ASRRGEANTEAF
TRBV19 | TRBD2 | ASSAGTSVYNEQF
TRBV30 | TRBD2 | AWSVQPSGSYEQY
TRBV24-1 | TRBD2 | ATSDPGGGGADTQY
TRBV2 | TRBD1 | ASSVAQGANYGYT
TRBV6-5 | . | ASTPTGETEAF
TRBV9 | TRBD2 | ASSVSGSKSYEQY
TRBV6-5 | . | ASSWANSPLH
TRBV7-2 | TRBD2 | ASSTGLAGTQETQY
TRBV10-3 | TRBD1 | AISDSTGGYNEQF
TRBV15 | . | ATSRDVSATSTDTQY
TRBV6-5 | . | ASTEDSVDQPQH
TRBV10-1 | TRBD2 | ASSVLAGGRNTQY
TRBV23-1 | TRBD2 | ASSQQGLAGANEQF
TRBV7-9 | . | ASSLGEDTPSNQPQH
TRBV3-1/TRBV3-2 | . | ASTSRVGEDTEAF
TRBV7-2 | . | ASSPGVGGSYEQY
TRBV6-2/TRBV6-3 | . | ASSPGGRLEEQY
TRBV29-1 | . | SVTGQNYGYT
TRBV5-4 | . | ASSSTAGDEQF
TRBV7-2 | . | ASSLKRTYNEQF
TRBV28 | . | ASSLAGVRTGELF
TRBV11-2 | TRBD1 | ASSQSGQSTDTQY
TRBV2 | TRBD1 | ASTTGAGPQH